This T cell receptor beta chain emerged from a study of shared clonotypes between healthy human individuals (dated by TCRdb to the early 2020s). The study in broad terms: Three men and two women, aged 18 to 49 years, made up the cohort. To increase sequencing depth and limit assay-specific biases, different laboratories used diverse techniques to prepare libraries and sequence TCR repertoires. For each donor, three plates each were used for CD4 naive and CD4 memory, two plates were used for CD8 naive, and one plate was used for CD8 memory. Blood TCR repertoires of five healthy adults were deeply sequenced to estimate repertoire size and the extent of clonotype sharing between individuals. Per donor, leukapheresis produced somewhere between about 0.85 and 10 billion PBMCs. What the research found in general, with its limitations: Pairwise subsampling led to the expectation that sequencing depth would affect the degree of clonotype sharing among donors. Higher generation probabilities were observed for clonotypes shared by all four sorted-subset donors than for non-shared clonotypes. Incomplete sequencing was indicated by rarefaction of sorted-subset datasets, despite the large sequencing depth. Approximately 5% of naive CD4, 3.5% of naive CD8, roughly 2.5% of memory CD4, and 0.35% to 0.4% of memory CD8 clonotypes were shared across several donors. The small number of donors limited the genetic and exposure-history diversity represented. Only blood was sampled, and tissue TCR repertoires likely differ from those in blood. Naive subsets generally had larger estimated clonotype richness than memory subsets did.

The donors were healthy, HIV-negative adults who had no recently reported acute infections or vaccinations. Only Caucasian adults living in Nashville, Tennessee, USA were represented among the donors. CD4+ T cells were enriched through magnetic negative selection, after which naive cells were positively selected on CD45RA and the remaining negative fraction served as the memory subset. Blood was collected by leukapheresis, and PBMCs were isolated by Ficoll-Histopaque density gradient centrifugation and then cryopreserved in liquid nitrogen vapor phase. Purity and quantity of every magnetically sorted T cell population were checked by analytical flow cytometry. From each sorted fraction, genomic DNA was isolated and quantified by UV absorbance on a Nanodrop 2000c. Using the deep immunoSEQ assay, TCR CDR3 regions were amplified from genomic DNA by multiplex PCR. Extracted genomic DNA from each cell subset was spread evenly across all wells of several immunoSEQ 96-well plates, with each plate serving as a replicate. For sorted subsets, roughly 190 ng of genomic DNA, equivalent to 25,000 to 35,000 T cell genomes, went into each replicate PCR. The purified libraries were quantified using a Qubit 3.0 fluorometer, sized with a Bioanalyzer 2100, and then quantified again using the KAPA Library Quantification kit. Every immunoSEQ 96-well plate was sequenced on a dedicated single-read 150-cycle Illumina NextSeq 550 flow cell. The study's processing was this. The immunoSEQ output contained only junctional sequences without quality scores, so filtering could not match that applied to full-length reads. To assign V/J genes and CDR3, sequences were annotated against IMGT germline references using PyIR, a Python wrapper for IgBLAST v1.9. Reads were filtered out if the reads had weak V/J assignments (E-value above 1e-6), no CDR3, stop codons, out-of-frame junctions, or ambiguous translated residues. V3J clonotypes were defined by identical inferred V gene, J gene, and CDR3 amino acid sequence. To compute the percentage overlap between repertoires, the number of shared unique clonotypes was divided by the size of the smaller repertoire. Three approaches were used to assess repertoire richness: RTK rarefaction, the Chao1 estimator, and Recon v2.1 estimates of unobserved clonotypes. For all TCRbeta clonotypes obtained by the gDNA method from a few donors, generation probabilities were computed with OLGA. TCRdb took this table from immuneACCESS and kept in-frame rearrangements with V and J called. Such tables lack part of the clones; where checked against another copy, unresolved V genes explain under half of the gap, and the rest is unexplained. That table gives V, J and clone size, and the DNA gave D and trimming. The sample table contains about 2.4 million clones; only one count was recorded for 93% of them. 0.36% of the sample lies in the top ten.

On this clone itself: There is no known antigen for this receptor. Per-base qualities were not stored, and no clone one base away is much larger.

CDR1 MDHEN and CDR2 SYDVKM are derived from the germline V gene. The junction carries 5 bases between V and J, which are trimmed by 5 bases and 1 base respectively. Counted from cysteine to phenylalanine, this CDR3 has 12 amino acids. CDR3 DNA is the only sequence kept; it has 36 bases, read in frame from the first base. The chain links TRBV28 with TRBJ1-1; the D gene remains uncertain. The specimen was naive CD4+ T cells from PBMCs. In the paper's terms, the cell subset or site label means: CD45RA+ positively selected. This clonotype originated in a man aged 18 to 29 in good health. Some clones in this sample may be carry-over from other donors' samples. The DNA sequence follows: TGTGCCAGCAGTGTGAAGAACACTGAAGCTTTCTTT. It specifies CASSVKNTEAFF.